Listed below are T cell receptor beta chains from one sample, sequenced in a study of spatial heterogeneity in lung cancer. TCRdb recomputed calls from the 5' RACE reads with MiXCR, one row per CDR3 protein. The table shows 60,000 to 75,000 distinct CDR3 sequences, with under 7.5% occurring only once. Source: PBMCs, taken at surgery. The source of these receptors is a female donor with early-stage non-small cell lung cancer. CDR3s leave out the opening cysteine and the closing phenylalanine or tryptophan. Each record gives: J gene, V gene, CDR3 protein.

>TRBJ1-1|TRBV12-3/TRBV12-4
ASSFGRMNTEAF
>TRBJ1-4|TRBV19
ASSIPGLNEKLF
>TRBJ2-5|TRBV14
ASSGLLRGDQETQY
>TRBJ2-2|TRBV7-7
ASSSISSTGPGELF
>TRBJ2-1|TRBV5-1
ASSEEGPPREQF
>TRBJ1-2|TRBV12-3/TRBV12-4
ASRRDSEYGYT
>TRBJ1-2|TRBV5-1
ASSLEGLDYGYT
>TRBJ2-7|TRBV20-1
SAYRPLAEQY
>TRBJ1-5|TRBV6-1
ANGGLQGSGQPQH
>TRBJ1-6|TRBV3-1
ASSLGQSSYNSPLH
>TRBJ1-1|TRBV5-5
ASSLVEGAAF
>TRBJ1-5|TRBV10-3
ASTERNQPQH
>TRBJ2-7|TRBV11-2
ASSVGQGAFEQY
>TRBJ2-4|TRBV7-2
ASSLGPSNIQY
>TRBJ1-1|TRBV7-9
ASRRTGVGTEAF
>TRBJ2-7|TRBV5-5
ASSLARASGAYEQY
>TRBJ1-1|TRBV6-4
ASSDTDRGDTEAF